This T cell receptor (beta chain) was recovered during a study of blood T cells in healthy people across ages. Study-level results: Measured against age, TCR beta diversity per million T cells decreased in a roughly linear manner.

The CDR3 is 13 amino acids. CDR1 is SNHLY and CDR2 is FYNNEI in the germline V gene. Trimming took 11 bases from V and 6 from J; bases not matched to a gene: 13. A J-beta primer mix and a sample-barcoded 5' primer were used in a second PCR of about 6 to 12 cycles. Every cDNA molecule carried a tag from a template-switch adaptor bearing 12 random nucleotides. TCRdb processed the 5' RACE reads anew with MiXCR; each CDR3 protein has one entry. The profile shows 1,100,000 or so distinct CDR3 sequences, 45% of them singletons. This clonotype was seen only a few times. Its target is unknown. The sequence came from a woman aged 60 to 75 in good health. The sequencing sample was made of blood. This sequence joins TRBV2 and TRBJ2-7; 7 bases agree with TRBD2. The CDR3 DNA sequence: TGTGCCGGGGGAGGGGCCTCTCTTTCCGAGCAGTACTTC. Residues: CAGGGASLSEQYF.